A selection of T cell receptor beta chains follows, all from one sample in a study of T-cell reconstitution after alpha-beta-depleted transplantation in children. TCRdb analysed the PCR reads with MiXCR anew, one entry per CDR3 protein. Among about 980,000 distinct CDR3 sequences listed, roughly 29% were seen once. Sequencing was performed on PBMCs, mostly from graft donor cells, taken 360 days after TCRalphabeta/CD19-depleted stem cell transplant. Receptors were obtained from a boy less than two years old who had a stem cell transplant for SCID, so the T cells may come from the graft donor. Both conserved end residues are part of each CDR3. The D gene is left open where the match is weak. Some rows have no size entry. The others give once, few or many, or a class for an expanded clone.

NA	few	TRBV5-1	TRBJ1-4	TGCGCCAGCAGCTTGATAGGTGCAACTAATGAAAAACTGTTTTTT	CASSLIGATNEKLFF
NA	many	TRBV5-1	TRBJ2-3	TGCGCCAGCAGCTCGGACAGAGATACGCAGTATTTT	CASSSDRDTQYF
NA	few	TRBV20-1	TRBJ1-2	TGCAGTGTTTGGAGCCCTAATCAGGGCTACACCTTC	CSVWSPNQGYTF
TRBD1	few	TRBV5-5	TRBJ2-7	TGTGCCAGCAGCCCACCGGGACAGGGGATCAACGAGCAGTACTTC	CASSPPGQGINEQYF
TRBD1	few	TRBV7-9	TRBJ2-2	TGTGCCAGCAGCGGGAGACAGGGTAACACCGGGGAGCTGTTTTTT	CASSGRQGNTGELFF
NA	few	TRBV11-2	TRBJ2-1	TGTGCCAGCAGCTTAGGAACTAAAGGCAATGAGCAGTTCTTC	CASSLGTKGNEQFF
NA	once	TRBV5-1	TRBJ2-6	TGCGCCAGCAGCTACACCCCCTCTGGGGCCAACGTCCTGACTTTC	CASSYTPSGANVLTF
TRBD1	NA	TRBV12-3/TRBV12-4	TRBJ1-2	TGTGCCAGCAGTTTAGCGTCCCCACAGGGGGCACGAAGCTACACCTTC	CASSLASPQGARSYTF
TRBD1	NA	TRBV9	TRBJ1-4	TGTGCCAGCAGCGCCCGGGACAGGTACCTTAATGAAAAACTGTTTTTT	CASSARDRYLNEKLFF
TRBD1	NA	TRBV12-3/TRBV12-4	TRBJ2-5	TGTGCCAGCAGGGACAGGCCGCGAGAGACCCAGTACTTC	CASRDRPRETQYF
TRBD1	NA	TRBV5-1	TRBJ2-3	TGCGCCAGCACTCAAGCCCCCAGGGGGCCAGATACGCAGTATTTT	CASTQAPRGPDTQYF
NA	few	TRBV12-3/TRBV12-4	TRBJ2-3	TGTGCCAGCAGTACAGGGAGGGGGCTGGGCACAGATACGCAGTATTTT	CASSTGRGLGTDTQYF
NA	NA	TRBV12-3/TRBV12-4	TRBJ2-5	TGTGCCAGCAGTCCGGACTTGGCGTGGCAAGAGACCCAGTACTTC	CASSPDLAWQETQYF
NA	once	TRBV12-5	TRBJ1-2	TGTGCTAGTGGCCCGGACGGCTATGGCTACACCTTC	CASGPDGYGYTF
TRBD1	few	TRBV14	TRBJ2-5	TGTGCCAGCAGCCCGAAGGGACAGGGATTAGCGACCCAGTACTTC	CASSPKGQGLATQYF
NA	few	TRBV10-2	TRBJ2-1	TGCGCCAGCAGTGAGGAGGGACGTCCGAGGGGGGGGCAGTTCTTC	CASSEEGRPRGGQFF
NA	NA	TRBV9	TRBJ2-3	TGTGCCAGCAGCCTGAGGGACTGGGCTAGCACAGATACGCAGTATTTT	CASSLRDWASTDTQYF
TRBD1	NA	TRBV5-1	TRBJ2-7	TGCGCCAGCAGCAACCCGACAGGGAGCTCTTACGAGCAGTACTTC	CASSNPTGSSYEQYF
NA	once	TRBV4-1	TRBJ2-5	TGCGCCAGCAGCCACACCACTAGGGGCCAAGAGACCCAGTACTTC	CASSHTTRGQETQYF
NA	few	TRBV5-1	TRBJ1-5	TGCGCCAGCAGCTTGGCACCTGGCACGGAGCAGCCCCGGCATTTT	CASSLAPGTEQPRHF
NA	few	TRBV18	TRBJ2-7	TGTGCCAGCTCACTGGAGCTTGTTGGGCAGCAGTACTTC	CASSLELVGQQYF
NA	NA	TRBV5-5	TRBJ1-3	TGTGCCAGCAGCACCCCTCCAGCGGCTGGAAACACCATATATTTT	CASSTPPAAGNTIYF
NA	few	TRBV4-1	TRBJ2-6	TGCGCCAGCAGCCACGATTTAGGGGAGACAGGGAGGACTGGGGCCAACGTCCTGACTTTC	CASSHDLGETGRTGANVLTF
TRBD1	few	TRBV6-4	TRBJ1-6	TGTGCCAGCAGTGATAGGACAGGTCGGATCAATTCACCCCTCCACTTT	CASSDRTGRINSPLHF
TRBD2	NA	TRBV11-2	TRBJ2-4	TGTGCCAGCAGCGAAGGGGGGCGGGAGGGCATTCAGTACTTC	CASSEGGREGIQYF
NA	few	TRBV27	TRBJ2-6	TGTGCCAGCAGTATGCAGGGGCAGACTGGGGCCAACGTCCTGACTTTC	CASSMQGQTGANVLTF
TRBD1	NA	TRBV7-2	TRBJ1-1	TGTGCCAGCAGCTTCCCAGGGGGGTGGACGGCTGAAGCTTTCTTT	CASSFPGGWTAEAFF
TRBD1	few	TRBV24-1	TRBJ2-2	TGTGCCACCGGGACAGGGGCAGCGAACACCGGGGAGCTGTTTTTT	CATGTGAANTGELFF
NA	few	TRBV4-1	TRBJ2-2	TGCGCCAGCAGCTACCCGGCCGGGAAGCTTGTCACCGGGGAGCTGTTTTTT	CASSYPAGKLVTGELFF
NA	NA	TRBV4-1	TRBJ2-3	TGCGCCAGCAGCCAAGAATGGAGAGGGACTAGCACAGATACGCAGTATTTT	CASSQEWRGTSTDTQYF
NA	NA	TRBV7-9	TRBJ1-5	TGTGCCAGCAGCGATGACAAGCGCAATCAGCCCCAGCATTTT	CASSDDKRNQPQHF
TRBD1	NA	TRBV18	TRBJ2-7	TGTGCCAGCTCACCACCAAGGGGGCGATTCACCTACGAGCAGTACTTC	CASSPPRGRFTYEQYF
NA	NA	TRBV7-8	TRBJ2-5	TGTGCCAGCAGCGCATCCTGGGGGGGCAGGGGGGAGACCCAGTACTTC	CASSASWGGRGETQYF
NA	NA	TRBV29-1	TRBJ1-2	TGCAGCGTTGGGACAATTAACTATGGCTACACCTTC	CSVGTINYGYTF
NA	few	TRBV4-1	TRBJ2-2	TGCGCCAGCAGCCAATATCCCCGGGACGGTAACACCGGGGAGCTGTTTTTT	CASSQYPRDGNTGELFF
NA	NA	TRBV5-1	TRBJ2-3	TGCGCCAGCAGCCCCCTGGGGTCCCACATGTCTAGGTCGCACGGGACAGATACGCAGTATTTT	CASSPLGSHMSRSHGTDTQYF
NA	NA	TRBV9	TRBJ2-7	TGTGCCAGCAGACGGTTGACAGCCCCGGGATCCTACGAGCAGTACTTC	CASRRLTAPGSYEQYF
NA	NA	TRBV29-1	TRBJ2-3	TGCAGCGTTGAACTGGATACGCAGTATTTT	CSVELDTQYF
TRBD1	few	TRBV5-1	TRBJ1-3	TGCGCCAGCAGCTCCTCCGGGACAGGGGGCAACACCATATATTTT	CASSSSGTGGNTIYF